The 16 T cell receptor beta chains given below trace back to one sample, sequenced in a study of blood T cells in healthy people across ages. The use of a sample-barcoded 5' primer and a J-beta primer mix characterized a second PCR of roughly 6 to 12 cycles. TCRdb re-called the 5' RACE reads through MiXCR, storing one row per CDR3 protein. The sample carries 1 million to 1.2 million distinct CDR3 sequences, more than 30% recorded once. Sequencing was carried out using blood. The origin of the receptors is a man between 18 and 29 years old in good health.

This clonotype was counted only a few times. This chain links TRBV20-1 with TRBJ2-7; D tentatively fits TRBD1 or TRBD2 (5 bases each). The CDR3 covers 14 residues. Per the germline V gene, CDR1 is DFQATT and CDR2 is SNEGSKA (reference sequence). V gave up 6 bases and J gave up 4 bases, with 19 bases separating them. The CDR3 DNA follows: TGCAGTGCCGGGGTCGTGACAGCTCTATACGAGCAGTACTTC. Amino acid sequence: CSAGVVTALYEQYF.

The chain carries TRBV6-2 or TRBV6-3 and TRBJ1-1; D uncertain. The CDR3 spans 12 residues. Germline V gene sequence: CDR1 MNHEY, CDR2 SVGEGT. Trimming removed 8 bases from V and 1 base from J, with 8 bases in between. The CDR3 DNA is TGTGCCAGCTGTCTGACGAACACTGAAGCTTTCTTT. Protein product: CASCLTNTEAFF.

In this sample, this clonotype turned up once. A much larger clone lies a single base off, so this may be a read error. The chain joins TRBV29-1 to TRBJ2-5; TRBD1 aligns across 7 bases. The CDR3 contains 14 residues. The junction had 12 bases not matched to a gene; V was cut back by 7 bases and J by 4 bases. CDR1 and CDR2 (germline): SQVTM, ANQGSEA. The CDR3 protein is CSAVPGQTRETQYF. The CDR3, as DNA: TGCAGCGCCGTCCCGGGACAGACCCGAGAGACCCAGTACTTC.

The J gene is TRBJ2-7, the V gene TRBV4-1, with 7 positions matching TRBD1. This CDR3 is 15 amino acids long. J was trimmed by 1 base and V by 1 base; bases with no gene match: 4. CDR1 is MGHRA and CDR2 is YSYEKL in the germline V gene. CDR3 protein: CASSQVRGQSYEQYF. CDR3 coding DNA: TGCGCCAGCAGCCAAGTGAGGGGACAGTCCTACGAGCAGTACTTC.

This chain joins TRBV7-9 and TRBJ1-5; D may be TRBD1 (5 bases). This CDR3 comprises 13 residues. V was clipped by 7 bases and J by 3 bases, with 10 bases between them. The germline CDR1 and CDR2 sequences are SEHNR and FQNEAQ (reference sequence). The CDR3 DNA is TGTGCCAGCACCATAGGGGTCAATCAGCCCCAGCATTTT. Encoded protein: CASTIGVNQPQHF.

The CDR3 DNA reads as TGTGCCAGCAGCGTAGTGCCACAGAACACAGATACGCAGTATTTT. Translated, it gives CASSVVPQNTDTQYF. The V and J genes are TRBV9 and TRBJ2-3; no clear D gene. V lost 0 bases and J lost 2, with 10 bases in between. CDR1 is SGDLS and CDR2 is YYNGEE in the germline V gene. CDR3 length: 15 amino acids.

With regard to this clonotype: A much larger clone differs from this one at a single base, so this may be a read error. The V gene is TRBV20-1, the J gene TRBJ2-1; TRBD2 aligns across 10 bases. Looked up from germline, CDR1 is DFQATT and CDR2 is SNEGSKA (reference sequence). The CDR3 length is 17 residues. Trimming cost V 3 bases and J 1 base; bases outside gene matches: 9. CDR3 loop: CSASRTSGVKSYNEQFF. The CDR3 DNA sequence: TGCAGTGCTAGTCGAACTAGCGGGGTGAAGTCCTACAATGAGCAGTTCTTC.

V is TRBV25-1 and J is TRBJ2-3; D gene unclear. Trimming removed 2 bases from V and 2 bases from J, with 5 bases in between. The CDR3 covers 13 residues. Germline lookup yields CDR1 MGHDK and CDR2 SYGVNS. CDR3 amino acids: CASSEVYTDTQYF. CDR3 DNA: TGTGCCAGCAGTGAAGTGTACACAGATACGCAGTATTTT.

On this clonotype itself: Relative to the germline gene, one junction end is altered; a read error may explain this. This rearrangement joins TRBV12-3 or TRBV12-4 to TRBJ2-3; 8 bases are a match to TRBD1. This CDR3 has 15 residues. The CDR3 nucleotides read TGTGCCGGCAGTATACAGACAGGGGCAGGAGATACGCAGTATTTT. Amino acid sequence: CAGSIQTGAGDTQYF.

This clonotype came up a few times. The rearrangement joins TRBV11-1 to TRBJ2-3, with no clear D. CDR3 length: 13 amino acids. Deletions cut 5 bases from V and 0 bases from J, with 6 bases between. From germline, CDR1 is SGHAT and CDR2 FQDESV (reference sequence). CDR3 amino acids: CASSRFSTDTQYF. CDR3 nucleotides: TGTGCCAGCAGCCGGTTCAGCACAGATACGCAGTATTTT. Full variable domain (outside the CDR3, taken from reference TRBV11-1 and TRBJ2-3): EAEVAQSPRYKITEKSQAVAFWCDPISGHATLYWYRQILGQGPELLVQFQDESVVDDSQLPKDRFSAERLKGVDSTLKIQPAELGDSAMYLCASSRFSTDTQYFGPGTRLTVL.

This clonotype was detected ten times or more. One end of the junction varies from germline; a read error may be responsible. The V gene is TRBV5-1, the J gene TRBJ1-5; perhaps TRBD1 as D (5 bases). Germline V gene lookup returns CDR1 SGHRS and CDR2 YFSETQ. The CDR3 sequence is 15 residues long. The CDR3 loop is CASSLRGDSNQPQHF. In DNA, the CDR3 is TGTGCCAGCAGTTTAAGGGGAGACAGCAATCAGCCCCAGCATTTT. The full variable domain, in which reference TRBV5-1 and TRBJ1-5 provide the parts outside the CDR3, is KAGVTQTPRYLIKTRGQQVTLSCSPISGHRSVSWYQQTPGQGLQFLFEYFSETQRNKGNFPGRFSGRQFSNSRSEMNVSTLELGDSALYLCASSLRGDSNQPQHFGDGTRLSIL.

The genes are TRBV20-1 and TRBJ1-1; 7 positions agree with TRBD1. There are 16 residues in the CDR3. CDR1 and CDR2 from the germline V gene are DFQATT and SNEGSKA (reference sequence). Trimming removed 0 bases from V and 7 bases from J; junction bases left unmatched: 14. In DNA, the CDR3 is TGCAGTGCTAGAGATCACAGGGGTGTAAGGACCCGTGAAGCTTTCTTT. As protein: CSARDHRGVRTREAFF.

The V and J genes are TRBV4-3 and TRBJ2-1; D ambiguous. CDR3 length: 13 residues. In germline, CDR1 is LGHNA, CDR2 YSLEER. The V end lost 4 bases, the J end lost 7 bases, and 11 bases lay between the germline ends. CDR3 coding DNA: TGCGCCAGCAGCCCCGGACGGTTTAATGAGCAGTTCTTC. It yields the protein CASSPGRFNEQFF.

Only a few counts were recorded for this clonotype. The V call is TRBV7-2, the J call TRBJ1-1, with 8 bases lining up with TRBD1. The CDR3 totals 13 residues. The trim removed 6 bases at V and 5 bases at J, leaving 5 bases unmatched. Looked up from germline, CDR1 is SGHTA and CDR2 is FQGNSA. CDR3 loop: CASRTRTGTEAFF. The DNA for the CDR3 is TGTGCCAGCAGGACGCGGACAGGGACTGAAGCTTTCTTT.

This clonotype was counted a few times. The chain recombines TRBV10-3 with TRBJ1-2, with a possible D match to TRBD1 (6 bases). V was shortened by 0 bases and J by 12 bases, with 14 bases between the two germline ends. The CDR3 has 13 residues. Germline CDR1 ENHRY, CDR2 SYGVKD. CDR3 in DNA: TGTGCCATCAGTGAGTCGACAGCCCAGGGGCACACCTTC. Its translation is CAISESTAQGHTF.

The chain carries TRBV15 and TRBJ2-1, with D uncertain. Germline CDR1 is LNHNV and CDR2 is YYDKDF (reference sequence). This CDR3 comprises 15 residues. V lost 0 bases and J 0 bases, leaving 6 bases between the germline ends. CDR3 sequence: CATSREAGSYNEQFF. In DNA form, the CDR3 reads TGTGCCACCAGCAGAGAGGCAGGCTCCTACAATGAGCAGTTCTTC.